Listed below are T cell receptor beta chains from one sample, sequenced in a study of blood T cell repertoires in COVID-19. This table comes from immunoSEQ multiplex PCR, and its TCRdb copy is limited to in-frame clones, with some not included. The profile shows about 70,000 clones, more than 80% of them singletons. Input material: peripheral blood. These receptors were collected from a woman of 80 years or more with active or convalescent COVID-19. Both conserved end residues are part of each CDR3. The order of the fields is D gene, clone size, J gene, V gene, CDR3 DNA, CDR3 protein. The D gene is left open where the match is weak. Where a row states a size, it is once, few, many or the class of an expanded clone; other rows omit it.

D: TRBD2
size: .
J: TRBJ2-5
V: TRBV5-1
DNA: TGCGCCAGCAGCATACTAGCGGGGGCGCAAGAGACCCAGTACTTC
CDR3: CASSILAGAQETQYF

D: TRBD1
size: .
J: TRBJ1-5
V: TRBV5-1
DNA: TGCGCCAGCAGCTTGACGACAGGGTCCAATCAGCCCCAGCATTTT
CDR3: CASSLTTGSNQPQHF

D: .
size: .
J: TRBJ1-4
V: TRBV9
DNA: TGTGCCAGCAGCGCCCGAGGACAGCCTAATGAAAAACTGTTTTTT
CDR3: CASSARGQPNEKLFF

D: TRBD1
size: .
J: TRBJ1-2
V: TRBV11-2
DNA: TGTGCCAGCAGCCCTGCCACGGGACAGGCGTCGTTGGGCTATGGCTACACCTTC
CDR3: CASSPATGQASLGYGYTF

D: TRBD2
size: .
J: TRBJ2-1
V: TRBV9
DNA: TGTGCCAGCAGCGTGTTGGGACTAGCGGGAGGGCGTGGAAATGAGCAGTTCTTC
CDR3: CASSVLGLAGGRGNEQFF

D: .
size: .
J: TRBJ2-2
V: TRBV13
DNA: TGTGCCAGCAGCTTAGGCCTGGCCACCGGGGAGCTGTTTTTT
CDR3: CASSLGLATGELFF

D: .
size: .
J: TRBJ2-1
V: TRBV9
DNA: TGTGCCAGCAGCGCTCTTCAGACTAGTGGCAATGAGCAGTTCTTC
CDR3: CASSALQTSGNEQFF

D: .
size: .
J: TRBJ1-5
V: TRBV6-2/TRBV6-3
DNA: TGTGCCAGCAGTATCCAGCGAGGCAATCAGCCCCAGCATTTT
CDR3: CASSIQRGNQPQHF

D: TRBD2
size: .
J: TRBJ2-1
V: TRBV6-2/TRBV6-3
DNA: TGTGCCAGCAGTTCTCCCCTAGCGGGGGCCTACAATGAGCAGTTCTTC
CDR3: CASSSPLAGAYNEQFF

D: .
size: few
J: TRBJ2-3
V: TRBV19
DNA: TGTGCCAGTAGTATACAACTCGGGAAGCAGGGGGGAGATACGCAGTATTTT
CDR3: CASSIQLGKQGGDTQYF

D: TRBD1
size: .
J: TRBJ1-1
V: TRBV19
DNA: TGTGCCAGTAGTATCCTCGGGACAGGGAACACTGAAGCTTTCTTT
CDR3: CASSILGTGNTEAFF

D: TRBD2
size: .
J: TRBJ2-3
V: TRBV2
DNA: TGTGCCAGCAAGGCGGCGGGAGGGCCTTCAGATACGCAGTATTTT
CDR3: CASKAAGGPSDTQYF

D: TRBD1
size: .
J: TRBJ1-5
V: TRBV19
DNA: TGTGCCAGTAGTACCGAGGGACAGGGGAATCAGCCCCAGCATTTT
CDR3: CASSTEGQGNQPQHF

D: TRBD1
size: .
J: TRBJ1-1
V: TRBV19
DNA: TGTGCCAGTAGTAGACAGGGTGTCGGGGGTCAGAACACTGAAGCTTTCTTT
CDR3: CASSRQGVGGQNTEAFF

D: .
size: .
J: TRBJ2-7
V: TRBV5-1
DNA: TGCGCCAGCAGCTTGGAGAACCAGGCCTACGAGCAGTACTTC
CDR3: CASSLENQAYEQYF

D: .
size: .
J: TRBJ1-1
V: TRBV5-1
DNA: TGCGCCAGCAGCTTGTCCGCGGCCATGAACACTGAAGCTTTCTTT
CDR3: CASSLSAAMNTEAFF

D: .
size: .
J: TRBJ1-5
V: TRBV19
DNA: TGTGCCAGTATACCCACGGGGGTCAGCAATCAGCCCCAGCATTTT
CDR3: CASIPTGVSNQPQHF

D: TRBD1
size: .
J: TRBJ2-7
V: TRBV5-6
DNA: TGTGCCAGCAGCCAACCGGACAGGGACCACGAGCAGTACTTC
CDR3: CASSQPDRDHEQYF

D: .
size: .
J: TRBJ1-3
V: TRBV11-2
DNA: TGTGCCAGCAGCTTACTGGGCGGAAACACCATATATTTT
CDR3: CASSLLGGNTIYF

D: TRBD1
size: .
J: TRBJ2-3
V: TRBV5-6
DNA: TGTGCCAGCAGCTTCCTAGGACAGGGTCCCACAGATACGCAGTATTTT
CDR3: CASSFLGQGPTDTQYF

D: TRBD2
size: .
J: TRBJ2-3
V: TRBV18
DNA: TGTGCCAGCTCACCAATGGTAGCGGGGGGACGTAATACGCAGTATTTT
CDR3: CASSPMVAGGRNTQYF

D: TRBD1
size: .
J: TRBJ2-7
V: TRBV7-2
DNA: TGTGCCAGCAGCTCTCAGGGGGTTACCGACGAGCAGTACTTC
CDR3: CASSSQGVTDEQYF

D: TRBD1
size: .
J: TRBJ1-3
V: TRBV7-2
DNA: TGTGCCAGCAGCTACGAGACAGGGGTGGGAAACACCATATATTTT
CDR3: CASSYETGVGNTIYF

D: TRBD2
size: .
J: TRBJ2-3
V: TRBV5-4
DNA: TGTGCCAGCAGCTTGTACCTAGCGGGAACCACAGATACGCAGTATTTT
CDR3: CASSLYLAGTTDTQYF

D: .
size: few
J: TRBJ2-2
V: TRBV11-3
DNA: TGTGCCAGCAGCTTAGCCCCAGGGCTCACCGCCGGGGAGCTGTTTTTT
CDR3: CASSLAPGLTAGELFF

D: TRBD2
size: .
J: TRBJ2-2
V: TRBV5-1
DNA: TGCGCCAGCAGCCCACTCACAGCGGGAGCCGGGGAGCTGTTTTTT
CDR3: CASSPLTAGAGELFF

D: .
size: once
J: TRBJ2-1
V: TRBV5-5
DNA: TGTGCCAGCAGCGGGTGGGGGGCCTACAATGAGCAGTTCTTC
CDR3: CASSGWGAYNEQFF

D: .
size: .
J: TRBJ1-5
V: TRBV28
DNA: TGTGCCAGCAGTGAAGGGGGTCAGCCCCAGCATTTT
CDR3: CASSEGGQPQHF

D: TRBD2
size: .
J: TRBJ2-1
V: TRBV7-2
DNA: TGTGCCAGCAGCGGGACTAGCGGGACTTCGGGGCTTGAGCAGTTCTTC
CDR3: CASSGTSGTSGLEQFF

D: .
size: few
J: TRBJ2-1
V: TRBV9
DNA: TGTGCCAGCAACCACCTTCCAGGTAGCGGCAATGAGCAGTTCTTC
CDR3: CASNHLPGSGNEQFF

D: TRBD2
size: .
J: TRBJ2-2
V: TRBV4-1
DNA: TGCGCCAGCAGCCCCGGACTAGCGGGGTTTGCCGGGGAGCTGTTTTTT
CDR3: CASSPGLAGFAGELFF

D: .
size: .
J: TRBJ2-6
V: TRBV24-1
DNA: TGTGCCACCAGTGGAACGAGTGCCAACGTCCTGACTTTC
CDR3: CATSGTSANVLTF

D: TRBD1
size: .
J: TRBJ1-4
V: TRBV27
DNA: TGTGCCAGCAGAGGGACAGCAACTAATGAAAAACTGTTTTTT
CDR3: CASRGTATNEKLFF

D: .
size: .
J: TRBJ2-5
V: TRBV19
DNA: TGTGCCAGTAGTATCAACGGGAGACAAGAGACCCAGTACTTC
CDR3: CASSINGRQETQYF

D: TRBD1
size: .
J: TRBJ2-5
V: TRBV6-5
DNA: TGTGCCAGCAGTTCCCGGGACAGGGGGCCCCAAGAGACCCAGTACTTC
CDR3: CASSSRDRGPQETQYF

D: TRBD1
size: .
J: TRBJ1-2
V: TRBV5-1
DNA: TGCGCCAGCAGCTCCGTATCCCCGGGACAGGGGGCATGGTATGGCTACACCTTC
CDR3: CASSSVSPGQGAWYGYTF

D: TRBD2
size: .
J: TRBJ2-1
V: TRBV5-1
DNA: TGCGCCAGCAGACGGAGTGGACTAGCGGGAGGCGATGAGCAGTTCTTC
CDR3: CASRRSGLAGGDEQFF

D: .
size: .
J: TRBJ1-4
V: TRBV7-6
DNA: TGTGCCAGCAGCTCAGGTCGGCTTCTTACTAATGAAAAACTGTTTTTT
CDR3: CASSSGRLLTNEKLFF

D: .
size: .
J: TRBJ1-3
V: TRBV10-3
DNA: TGTGCCATCAGGAGTGGACACGAAAACTCTGGAAACACCATATATTTT
CDR3: CAIRSGHENSGNTIYF

D: TRBD1
size: .
J: TRBJ2-7
V: TRBV19
DNA: TGTGCCAGTAGTAGGACAGGAGGCCAGTACGAGCAGTACTTC
CDR3: CASSRTGGQYEQYF